Listed below are T cell receptor beta chains from one sample, sequenced in a study of Graves' ophthalmopathy and Graves' hyperthyroidism. MiXCR was run by TCRdb on the multiplex PCR reads, yielding one entry per CDR3 protein. The sample has about 480,000 distinct CDR3 sequences, roughly 14% seen once. The sequenced sample consisted of blood. The receptor source for this set is a woman aged 25 to 39 with Graves' ophthalmopathy. The CDR3 runs from the conserved cysteine through the conserved F or W. Fields, in order: clone size, J gene, V gene, D gene, CDR3 protein, CDR3 DNA. The D gene is left open where the match is weak. For some rows the clone size is stated as once, few or many, or as a class when expanded; others skip it.

clone_size: .; j_call: TRBJ2-2; v_call: TRBV12-3/TRBV12-4; d_call: .; cdr3_aa: CASSLSFGGELFF; cdr3_nt: TGTGCCAGCAGTTTAAGTTTCGGCGGGGAGCTGTTTTTT
clone_size: many; j_call: TRBJ2-5; v_call: TRBV28; d_call: .; cdr3_aa: CASSMTVKGTQYF; cdr3_nt: TGTGCCAGCAGTATGACTGTTAAAGGGACCCAGTACTTC
clone_size: many; j_call: TRBJ2-3; v_call: TRBV6-4; d_call: .; cdr3_aa: CASSLNLGDTQYF; cdr3_nt: TGTGCCAGCAGTCTTAACCTGGGAGATACGCAGTATTTT
clone_size: .; j_call: TRBJ1-5; v_call: TRBV28; d_call: .; cdr3_aa: CASSPVRWYQPQHF; cdr3_nt: TGTGCCAGCAGTCCGGTCAGGTGGTATCAGCCCCAGCATTTT
clone_size: many; j_call: TRBJ2-5; v_call: TRBV12-3/TRBV12-4; d_call: .; cdr3_aa: CASSSHSILTETQYF; cdr3_nt: TGTGCCAGCAGTTCTCACAGTATTCTAACGGAGACCCAGTACTTC
clone_size: .; j_call: TRBJ2-7; v_call: TRBV5-6; d_call: .; cdr3_aa: CASSLGGPSSYEQYF; cdr3_nt: TGTGCCAGCAGCTTGGGGGGCCCAAGCTCCTACGAGCAGTACTTC
clone_size: .; j_call: TRBJ2-2; v_call: TRBV6-1; d_call: .; cdr3_aa: CASAAIINTGELFF; cdr3_nt: TGTGCCAGCGCAGCAATCATAAACACCGGGGAGCTGTTTTTT
clone_size: many; j_call: TRBJ1-1; v_call: TRBV28; d_call: .; cdr3_aa: CASSLSSKNTEAFF; cdr3_nt: TGTGCCAGCAGTTTAAGTAGTAAGAACACTGAAGCTTTCTTT
clone_size: few; j_call: TRBJ2-5; v_call: TRBV19; d_call: .; cdr3_aa: CASSKGPSQETQYF; cdr3_nt: TGTGCCAGTAGTAAGGGACCCTCCCAAGAGACCCAGTACTTC
clone_size: many; j_call: TRBJ2-5; v_call: TRBV28; d_call: .; cdr3_aa: CASSVEPTYQETQCF; cdr3_nt: TGTGCCAGCAGTGTGGAACCAACGTACCAAGAGACCCAGTGCTTC
clone_size: few; j_call: TRBJ2-5; v_call: TRBV12-3/TRBV12-4; d_call: TRBD1; cdr3_aa: CASSQGQGRRETQYF; cdr3_nt: TGTGCCAGCAGTCAAGGACAGGGGCGTAGGGAGACCCAGTACTTC
clone_size: .; j_call: TRBJ1-2; v_call: TRBV11-1; d_call: TRBD1; cdr3_aa: CASSHDGQAANYGYTF; cdr3_nt: TGTGCCAGCAGCCACGATGGACAGGCGGCTAACTATGGCTACACCTTC